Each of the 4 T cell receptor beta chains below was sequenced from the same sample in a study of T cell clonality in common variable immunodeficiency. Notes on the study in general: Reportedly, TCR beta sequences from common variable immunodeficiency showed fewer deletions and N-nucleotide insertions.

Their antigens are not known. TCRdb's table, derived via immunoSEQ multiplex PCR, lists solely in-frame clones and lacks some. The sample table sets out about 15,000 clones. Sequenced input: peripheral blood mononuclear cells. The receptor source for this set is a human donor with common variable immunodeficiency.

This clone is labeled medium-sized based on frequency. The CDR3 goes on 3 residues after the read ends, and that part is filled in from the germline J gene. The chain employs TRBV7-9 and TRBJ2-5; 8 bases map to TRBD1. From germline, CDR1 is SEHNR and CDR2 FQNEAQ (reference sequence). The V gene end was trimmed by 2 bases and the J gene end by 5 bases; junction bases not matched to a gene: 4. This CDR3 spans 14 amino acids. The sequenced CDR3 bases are TGTGCCAGCAGCTTAATCCAGGGGGCGGAGACC. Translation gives CASSLIQGAET. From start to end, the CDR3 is CASSLIQGAETQYF. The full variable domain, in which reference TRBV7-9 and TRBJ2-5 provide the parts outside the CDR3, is DTGVSQNPRHKITKRGQNVTFRCDPISEHNRLYWYRQTLGQGPEFLTYFQNEAQLEKSRLLSDRFSAERPKGSFSTLEIQRTEQGDSAMYLCASSLIQGAETQYFGPGTRLLVL.

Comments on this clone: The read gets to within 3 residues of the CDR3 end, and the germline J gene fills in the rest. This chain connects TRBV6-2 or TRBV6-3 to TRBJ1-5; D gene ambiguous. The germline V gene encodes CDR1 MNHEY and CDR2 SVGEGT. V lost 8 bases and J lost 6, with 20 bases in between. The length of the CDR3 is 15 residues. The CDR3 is CASHDTGAAGQPQHF. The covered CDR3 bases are TGTGCCAGCCATGATACGGGAGCTGCGGGTCAGCCC.

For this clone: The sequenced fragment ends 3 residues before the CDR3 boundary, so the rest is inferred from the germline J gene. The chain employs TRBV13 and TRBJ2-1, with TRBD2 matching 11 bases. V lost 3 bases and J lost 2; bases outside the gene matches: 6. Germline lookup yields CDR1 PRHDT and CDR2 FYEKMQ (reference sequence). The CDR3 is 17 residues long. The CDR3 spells CASSFRTSGFPYNEQFF. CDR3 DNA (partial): TGTGCCAGCAGCTTCCGGACTAGCGGGTTCCCCTACAATGAG.

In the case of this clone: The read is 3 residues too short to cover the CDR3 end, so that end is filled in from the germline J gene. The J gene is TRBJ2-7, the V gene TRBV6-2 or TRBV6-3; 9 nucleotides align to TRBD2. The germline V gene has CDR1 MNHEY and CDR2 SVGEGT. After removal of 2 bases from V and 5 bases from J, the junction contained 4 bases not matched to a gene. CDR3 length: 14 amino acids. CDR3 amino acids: CASSYPLAGNEQYF. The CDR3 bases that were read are TGTGCCAGCAGTTACCCCCTAGCGGGAAACGAG.